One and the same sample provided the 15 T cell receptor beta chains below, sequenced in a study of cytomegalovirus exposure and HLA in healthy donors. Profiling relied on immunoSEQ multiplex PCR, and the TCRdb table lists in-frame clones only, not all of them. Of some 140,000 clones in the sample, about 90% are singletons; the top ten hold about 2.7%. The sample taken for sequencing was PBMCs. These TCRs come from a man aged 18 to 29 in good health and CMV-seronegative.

The DNA for the CDR3 is TGTGCCAGCAGTTCCGTCCCTTGGCAGAGGGAGGCCTACGAGCAGTACTTC. Translating gives CASSSVPWQREAYEQYF. The rearrangement uses TRBV28 and TRBJ2-7; possible D gene TRBD2, 6 bases. CDR3 length: 17 amino acids. The germline V gene encodes CDR1 MDHEN and CDR2 SYDVKM. The V end lost 4 bases, the J end lost 2 bases, and 21 bases lay between the germline ends. Combining the CDR3 with reference TRBV28 and TRBJ2-7 gives the whole variable domain DVKVTQSSRYLVKRTGEKVFLECVQDMDHENMFWYRQDPGLGLRLIYFSYDVKMKEKGDIPEGYSVSREKKERFSLILESASTNQTSMYLCASSSVPWQREAYEQYFGPGTRLTVT.

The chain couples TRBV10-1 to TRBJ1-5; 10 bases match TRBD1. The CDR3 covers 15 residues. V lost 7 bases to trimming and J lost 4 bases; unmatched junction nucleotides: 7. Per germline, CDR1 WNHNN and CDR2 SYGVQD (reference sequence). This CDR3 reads CASTKTGGGNQPQHF. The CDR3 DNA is TGCGCCAGCACAAAGACAGGGGGCGGGAATCAGCCCCAGCATTTT.

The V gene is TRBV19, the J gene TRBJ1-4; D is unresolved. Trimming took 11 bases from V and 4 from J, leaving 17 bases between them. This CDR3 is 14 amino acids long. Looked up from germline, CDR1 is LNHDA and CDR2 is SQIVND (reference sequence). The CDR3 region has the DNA TGTGCCTCAAGGCGCGGGGAGGTTAATGAAAAACTGTTTTTT. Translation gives CASRRGEVNEKLFF.

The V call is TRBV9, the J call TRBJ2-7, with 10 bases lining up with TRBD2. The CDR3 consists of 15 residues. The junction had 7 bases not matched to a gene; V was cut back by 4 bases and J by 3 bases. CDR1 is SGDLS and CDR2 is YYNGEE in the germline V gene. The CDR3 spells CASSPGGLAIYEQYF. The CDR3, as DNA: TGTGCCAGCAGCCCCGGGGGACTAGCGATCTACGAGCAGTACTTC.

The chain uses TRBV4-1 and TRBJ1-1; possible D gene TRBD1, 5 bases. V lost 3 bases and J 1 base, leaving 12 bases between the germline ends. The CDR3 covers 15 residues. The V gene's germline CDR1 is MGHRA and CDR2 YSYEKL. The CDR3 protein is CASSHLGRGNTEAFF. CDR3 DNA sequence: TGCGCCAGCAGCCACTTGGGGAGGGGGAACACTGAAGCTTTCTTT.

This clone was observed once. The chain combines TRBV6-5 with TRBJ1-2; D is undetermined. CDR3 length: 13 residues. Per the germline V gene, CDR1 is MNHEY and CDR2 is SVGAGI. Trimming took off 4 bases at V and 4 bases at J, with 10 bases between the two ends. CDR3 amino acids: CASSSRGSYGYTF. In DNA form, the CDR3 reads TGTGCCAGCAGTTCTCGAGGCAGCTATGGCTACACCTTC.

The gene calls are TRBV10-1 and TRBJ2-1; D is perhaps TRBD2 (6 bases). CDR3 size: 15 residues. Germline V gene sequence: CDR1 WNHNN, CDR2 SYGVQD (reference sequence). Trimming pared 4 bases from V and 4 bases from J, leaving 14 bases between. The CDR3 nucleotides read TGCGCCAGCAGTGGGAAGCGGGTGTTATACAATGAGCAGTTCTTC. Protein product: CASSGKRVLYNEQFF.

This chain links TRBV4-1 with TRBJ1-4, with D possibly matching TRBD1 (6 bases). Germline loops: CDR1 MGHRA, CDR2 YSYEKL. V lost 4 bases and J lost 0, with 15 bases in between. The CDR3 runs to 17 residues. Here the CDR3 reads CASSPRGLEATNEKLFF. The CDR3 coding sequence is TGCGCCAGCAGCCCGCGGGGGCTGGAAGCAACTAATGAAAAACTGTTTTTT.

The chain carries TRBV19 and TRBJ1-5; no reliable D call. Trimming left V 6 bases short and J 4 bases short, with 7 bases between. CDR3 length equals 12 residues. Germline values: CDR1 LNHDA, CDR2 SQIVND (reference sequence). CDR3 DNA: TGTGCCAGTAGAGAGGATAATCAGCCCCAGCATTTT. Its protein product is CASREDNQPQHF.

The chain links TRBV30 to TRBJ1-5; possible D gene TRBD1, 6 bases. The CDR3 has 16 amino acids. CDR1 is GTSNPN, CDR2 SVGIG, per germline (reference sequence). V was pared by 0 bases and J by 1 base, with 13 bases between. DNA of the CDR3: TGTGCCTGGAGTGTACGATGGGGGGGCAGCAATCAGCCCCAGCATTTT. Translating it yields CAWSVRWGGSNQPQHF.

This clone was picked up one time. DNA of the CDR3: TGTGCCAGCAGCTCCAACAGGGAGAGGACGCAGTATTTT. This encodes CASSSNRERTQYF. V gene TRBV7-2 combines with J gene TRBJ2-3, with D maybe TRBD1 (6 bases). Germline CDR1 and CDR2: SGHTA and FQGNSA. CDR3 length: 13 residues. The ends were cut back, 4 bases at V and 9 bases at J, with 14 bases in the middle.

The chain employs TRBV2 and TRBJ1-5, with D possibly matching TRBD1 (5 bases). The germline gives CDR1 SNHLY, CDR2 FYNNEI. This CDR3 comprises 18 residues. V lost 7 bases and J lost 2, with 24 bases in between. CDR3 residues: CASTSSVFKGHGNQPQHF. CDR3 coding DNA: TGTGCCAGCACCTCGAGTGTGTTTAAGGGGCATGGCAATCAGCCCCAGCATTTT.

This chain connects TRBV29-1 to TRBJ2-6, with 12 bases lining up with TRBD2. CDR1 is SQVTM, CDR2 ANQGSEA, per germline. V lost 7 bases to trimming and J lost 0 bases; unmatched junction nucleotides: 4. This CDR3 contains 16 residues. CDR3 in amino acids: CSALGLAGSGANVLTF. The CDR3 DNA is TGCAGCGCCCTGGGACTAGCGGGCTCTGGGGCCAACGTCCTGACTTTC.

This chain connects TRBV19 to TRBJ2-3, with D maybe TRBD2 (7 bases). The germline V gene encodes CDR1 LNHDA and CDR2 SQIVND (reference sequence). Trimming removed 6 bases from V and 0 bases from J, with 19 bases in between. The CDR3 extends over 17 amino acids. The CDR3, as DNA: TGTGCCAGTAGGGGGATAACCGCGGGGGCTAGCACAGATACGCAGTATTTT. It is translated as CASRGITAGASTDTQYF.

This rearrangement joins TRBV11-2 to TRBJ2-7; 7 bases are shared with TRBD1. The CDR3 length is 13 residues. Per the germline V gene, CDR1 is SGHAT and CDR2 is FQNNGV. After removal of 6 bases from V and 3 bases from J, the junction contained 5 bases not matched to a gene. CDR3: CASRETGFYEQYF. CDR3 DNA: TGTGCCAGCAGAGAGACAGGGTTCTACGAGCAGTACTTC.